The clone carrying this T cell receptor (beta chain) has ten or more counts. The antigen remains undetermined. Naive CD8 T cells were picked out by sorting for CD8+CD4-CCR7+CD45RA+. The CDR3 has 13 residues. V lost 5 bases to trimming and J lost 6 bases, with 12 bases between them. Per the germline V gene, CDR1 is SGHVS and CDR2 is FQNEAQ. This sample stems from a study of molecular identifiers for immune sequencing clone quantification. Findings and limits, study-wide: Naive cells had under 1% of molecules in clones above 20 RNA copies, effectors over 98%.

Methods described previously were used for bulk TCR libraries, and listed TCR primers were applied. From the PCR reads, TCRdb called clonotypes with MiXCR, one entry per CDR3 protein. Seen here are over 600,000 distinct CDR3 sequences, nearly 20% observed once, and the top ten hold around 0.86%. This rearrangement joins TRBV7-8 to TRBJ2-3, with D possibly matching TRBD1 (6 bases). Sequenced sample: naive CD8+ T cells from blood, with Jurkat cell RNA spiked in. Subset described: FACS-sorted CD8+CD4-CCR7+CD45RA+ naive T cells. The clonotype comes from a human donor in good health. Some libraries in this study had Jurkat cell RNA spiked in. CDR3 in DNA: TGTGCCAGCAGCGAGCACAGGGTTGATACGCAGTATTTT. It codes for CASSEHRVDTQYF.